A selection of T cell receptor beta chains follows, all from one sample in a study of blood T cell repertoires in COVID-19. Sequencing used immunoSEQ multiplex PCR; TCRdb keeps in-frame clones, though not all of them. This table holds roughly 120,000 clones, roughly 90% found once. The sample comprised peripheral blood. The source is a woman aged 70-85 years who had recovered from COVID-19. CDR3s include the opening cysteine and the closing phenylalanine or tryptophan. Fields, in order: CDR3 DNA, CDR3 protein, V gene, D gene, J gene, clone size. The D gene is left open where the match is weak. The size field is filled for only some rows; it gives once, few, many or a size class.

DNA: TGTGCCAGCAGTTTTCAGGGAAATAATGAAAAACTGTTTTTT
CDR3: CASSFQGNNEKLFF
V: TRBV6-5
D: -
J: TRBJ1-4
size: few

DNA: TGTGCCAGCAGCTTTGCCGGACTAGCAACGACCGAGCAGTACTTC
CDR3: CASSFAGLATTEQYF
V: TRBV7-8
D: TRBD2
J: TRBJ2-7
size: -

DNA: TGTGCCAGCAAGACTAGCGGGAGGGCTGGGGCCAACGTCCTGACTTTC
CDR3: CASKTSGRAGANVLTF
V: TRBV6-6
D: TRBD2
J: TRBJ2-6
size: few

DNA: TGTGCCAGCAGCTTCGGAGGGAGCGCTGGCTACACCTTC
CDR3: CASSFGGSAGYTF
V: TRBV5-6
D: -
J: TRBJ1-2
size: once

DNA: TGTGCCAGCAGCCATCGGACAGGGGAGGGCGGCTACACCTTC
CDR3: CASSHRTGEGGYTF
V: TRBV3-1/TRBV3-2
D: TRBD1
J: TRBJ1-2
size: -

DNA: TGTGCCACAGCGCGGGAGCAAAAAGGCGAGCAGTACTTC
CDR3: CATAREQKGEQYF
V: TRBV2
D: TRBD2
J: TRBJ2-7
size: -

DNA: TGTGCCAGCAGTTCCCCCGGGGAGCCCCAGCATTTT
CDR3: CASSSPGEPQHF
V: TRBV28
D: -
J: TRBJ1-5
size: -

DNA: TGTGCCAGCTCCCCGGGACAGGGGGTAGCCTCTGGGGCCAACGTCCTGACTTTC
CDR3: CASSPGQGVASGANVLTF
V: TRBV18
D: TRBD1
J: TRBJ2-6
size: -

DNA: TGTGCCAGCAGCTTAGATCTGGTCGCTAACGAGCAGTACTTC
CDR3: CASSLDLVANEQYF
V: TRBV11-2
D: -
J: TRBJ2-7
size: -

DNA: TGTGCCACACCAACGGGACAGAACACAGATACGCAGTATTTT
CDR3: CATPTGQNTDTQYF
V: TRBV7-2
D: TRBD1
J: TRBJ2-3
size: -

DNA: TGTGCCAGCAGCCGCGACAGGGCGGGCCAATACCAAGAGACCCAGTACTTC
CDR3: CASSRDRAGQYQETQYF
V: TRBV7-2
D: TRBD1
J: TRBJ2-5
size: -

DNA: TGTGCCACCGTATCCGGGACAGGGGGCTCCAATGAGCAGTTCTTC
CDR3: CATVSGTGGSNEQFF
V: TRBV6-5
D: TRBD1
J: TRBJ2-1
size: -

DNA: TGTGCCAGCAGTTACTCGACAGACCTTAATACTGAAGCTTTCTTT
CDR3: CASSYSTDLNTEAFF
V: TRBV6-2/TRBV6-3
D: -
J: TRBJ1-1
size: -

DNA: TGTGCCAGCAGTCCCTGGGGGGGGAGGGGACGGGAGAACACAGATACGCAGTATTTT
CDR3: CASSPWGGRGRENTDTQYF
V: TRBV27
D: TRBD2
J: TRBJ2-3
size: few

DNA: TGTGCCAGCAGCCTTACAGGGCTATATAGCAATCAGCCCCAGCATTTT
CDR3: CASSLTGLYSNQPQHF
V: TRBV27
D: -
J: TRBJ1-5
size: -

DNA: TGTGCCAGCAGTACCCGCAGCGAGCAGTACTTC
CDR3: CASSTRSEQYF
V: TRBV2
D: -
J: TRBJ2-7
size: -

DNA: TGTGCCTGGAGAGCAGGGGCCTCTGGAAACACCATATATTTT
CDR3: CAWRAGASGNTIYF
V: TRBV30
D: -
J: TRBJ1-3
size: few

DNA: TGTGCCAGCAGCTCCCCTGGGGGGGGCCGTGATGAGCAGTTCTTC
CDR3: CASSSPGGGRDEQFF
V: TRBV7-3
D: -
J: TRBJ2-1
size: -

DNA: TGTGCCAGCAGTTACCAGGGGAACACTGAAGCTTTCTTT
CDR3: CASSYQGNTEAFF
V: TRBV11-3
D: -
J: TRBJ1-1
size: -

DNA: TGTGCCAGCAACCTTTTGACAGGGGGCAATCAGCCCCAGCATTTT
CDR3: CASNLLTGGNQPQHF
V: TRBV28
D: TRBD1
J: TRBJ1-5
size: -

DNA: TGTGCCAGCAGTTACTCGTCGGCAGGGAGGGGAGAGACCCAGTACTTC
CDR3: CASSYSSAGRGETQYF
V: TRBV6-5
D: TRBD2
J: TRBJ2-5
size: -

DNA: TGTGCCAGCAGCTCCCTATCCGGGGTTGCCCCTAATTTT
CDR3: CASSSLSGVAPNF
V: TRBV28
D: -
J: TRBJ1-5
size: -

DNA: TGCAGCGTTGAGAGAGCCACCGACTATGGCTACACCTTC
CDR3: CSVERATDYGYTF
V: TRBV29-1
D: -
J: TRBJ1-2
size: -

DNA: TGTGCCAGCAGCCAAGAACTAGCAGGGCCTGGCTACACCTTC
CDR3: CASSQELAGPGYTF
V: TRBV14
D: -
J: TRBJ1-2
size: -

DNA: TGTGCCAGCAGTTTATATGCAAGGAGCTCCTACGAGCAGTACTTC
CDR3: CASSLYARSSYEQYF
V: TRBV28
D: -
J: TRBJ2-7
size: -

DNA: TGTGCTAGACCCCGACGTGGCAGCGGCACTGAAGCTTTCTTT
CDR3: CARPRRGSGTEAFF
V: TRBV12-5
D: -
J: TRBJ1-1
size: -

DNA: TGTGCCAGCACCCCCGGGACTCAAGAGACCCAGTACTTC
CDR3: CASTPGTQETQYF
V: TRBV6-5
D: -
J: TRBJ2-5
size: -

DNA: TGTGCCAGCAGCCGGGCGATTAATCAGCCCCAGCATTTT
CDR3: CASSRAINQPQHF
V: TRBV14
D: -
J: TRBJ1-5
size: once

DNA: TGTGCCAGCAGTTTTCACTTGACTACCTACGAGCAGTACTTC
CDR3: CASSFHLTTYEQYF
V: TRBV28
D: -
J: TRBJ2-7
size: -

DNA: TGCGCCAGCAGCTTGGGAGCCCTAGCGGGAGCCGGCAATGAGCAGTTCTTC
CDR3: CASSLGALAGAGNEQFF
V: TRBV5-1
D: TRBD2
J: TRBJ2-1
size: -

DNA: TGCAGTGCTAGTTCCCCCGGGACAGTCTATGGCTACACCTTC
CDR3: CSASSPGTVYGYTF
V: TRBV20-1
D: TRBD1
J: TRBJ1-2
size: -

DNA: TGCGCCAGCAGCCGTACTCCGGGACAGGGCATCGAGCAGTACTTC
CDR3: CASSRTPGQGIEQYF
V: TRBV5-1
D: TRBD1
J: TRBJ2-7
size: -

DNA: TGTGCCAGCAGTGAGCGACCCGGGGGGGAAGGAAACACCATATATTTT
CDR3: CASSERPGGEGNTIYF
V: TRBV27
D: -
J: TRBJ1-3
size: -

DNA: TGCGCCAGCAGCCGGACAGGGATAGGTCCCTATGGCTACACCTTC
CDR3: CASSRTGIGPYGYTF
V: TRBV5-1
D: TRBD1
J: TRBJ1-2
size: -

DNA: TGCGCCAGCAGTGGCACAGGGCTAGGTGGCTACACCTTC
CDR3: CASSGTGLGGYTF
V: TRBV10-2
D: -
J: TRBJ1-2
size: -

DNA: TGCGCCAGCAGCCAAGATTCCCTAGCCAAAAACATTCAGTACTTC
CDR3: CASSQDSLAKNIQYF
V: TRBV4-3
D: -
J: TRBJ2-4
size: -

DNA: TGCGCCAGCAGCTTGGGGACAGGGGTATCCTATGGCTACACCTTC
CDR3: CASSLGTGVSYGYTF
V: TRBV5-1
D: TRBD1
J: TRBJ1-2
size: -

DNA: TGTGCCAGCAGCCCGACTAGCGGCAGAGATACGCAGTATTTT
CDR3: CASSPTSGRDTQYF
V: TRBV7-8
D: TRBD2
J: TRBJ2-3
size: -

DNA: TGCGCCAGCAGCCAAGCTTTGGGGGGCACTGAAGCTTTCTTT
CDR3: CASSQALGGTEAFF
V: TRBV4-3
D: -
J: TRBJ1-1
size: -

DNA: TGTGCCAGCAGCTTGGGACAGAAAAACTATGGCTACACCTTC
CDR3: CASSLGQKNYGYTF
V: TRBV5-6
D: -
J: TRBJ1-2
size: -

DNA: TGTGCCAGCAGCCGGTCAGATACGCAGTATTTT
CDR3: CASSRSDTQYF
V: TRBV28
D: -
J: TRBJ2-3
size: once

DNA: TGTGCCAGCAGTTCCGGGACAGGGAGGACTAACGAGCAGTACTTC
CDR3: CASSSGTGRTNEQYF
V: TRBV6-2/TRBV6-3
D: TRBD1
J: TRBJ2-7
size: -

DNA: TGCGCCAGCAGCACCGGACAGGCCAGGAGTAATTCACCCCTCCACTTT
CDR3: CASSTGQARSNSPLHF
V: TRBV5-1
D: TRBD1
J: TRBJ1-6
size: -

DNA: TGTGCCAGCAGCGGGAGCGGGACCGGGGAGCTGTTTTTT
CDR3: CASSGSGTGELFF
V: TRBV7-9
D: -
J: TRBJ2-2
size: -

DNA: TGTGCCAGCATCCCGACCGGGACAGGGGTGTACGAGCAGTACTTC
CDR3: CASIPTGTGVYEQYF
V: TRBV28
D: TRBD1
J: TRBJ2-7
size: -

DNA: TGTGCCAGCAGCCTTACCGCAGGGATCGGGTACACCTTC
CDR3: CASSLTAGIGYTF
V: TRBV7-9
D: -
J: TRBJ1-2
size: -

DNA: TGTGCCAGCAGCAAAGCAGACGGGATACTCTCCGAGCAGTACTTC
CDR3: CASSKADGILSEQYF
V: TRBV21-1
D: -
J: TRBJ2-7
size: -

DNA: TGTGCCATCAGTGAGGGCAGGGCATACCAGCCCCAGCATTTT
CDR3: CAISEGRAYQPQHF
V: TRBV10-3
D: -
J: TRBJ1-5
size: -